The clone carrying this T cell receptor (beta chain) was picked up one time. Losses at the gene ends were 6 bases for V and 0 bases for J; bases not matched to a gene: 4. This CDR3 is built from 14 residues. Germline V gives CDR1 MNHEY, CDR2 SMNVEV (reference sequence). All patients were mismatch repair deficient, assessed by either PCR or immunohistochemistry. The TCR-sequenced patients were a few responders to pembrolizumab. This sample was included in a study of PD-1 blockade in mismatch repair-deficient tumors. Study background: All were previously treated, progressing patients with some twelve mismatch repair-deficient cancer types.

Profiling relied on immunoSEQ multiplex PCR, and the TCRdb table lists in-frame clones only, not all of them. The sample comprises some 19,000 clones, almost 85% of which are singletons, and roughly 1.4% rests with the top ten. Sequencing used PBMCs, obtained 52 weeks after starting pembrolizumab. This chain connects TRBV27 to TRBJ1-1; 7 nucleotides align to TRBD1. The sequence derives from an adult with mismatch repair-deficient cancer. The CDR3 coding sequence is TGTGCCAGCAGACGACAGGGATTGAACACTGAAGCTTTCTTT. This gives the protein CASRRQGLNTEAFF.